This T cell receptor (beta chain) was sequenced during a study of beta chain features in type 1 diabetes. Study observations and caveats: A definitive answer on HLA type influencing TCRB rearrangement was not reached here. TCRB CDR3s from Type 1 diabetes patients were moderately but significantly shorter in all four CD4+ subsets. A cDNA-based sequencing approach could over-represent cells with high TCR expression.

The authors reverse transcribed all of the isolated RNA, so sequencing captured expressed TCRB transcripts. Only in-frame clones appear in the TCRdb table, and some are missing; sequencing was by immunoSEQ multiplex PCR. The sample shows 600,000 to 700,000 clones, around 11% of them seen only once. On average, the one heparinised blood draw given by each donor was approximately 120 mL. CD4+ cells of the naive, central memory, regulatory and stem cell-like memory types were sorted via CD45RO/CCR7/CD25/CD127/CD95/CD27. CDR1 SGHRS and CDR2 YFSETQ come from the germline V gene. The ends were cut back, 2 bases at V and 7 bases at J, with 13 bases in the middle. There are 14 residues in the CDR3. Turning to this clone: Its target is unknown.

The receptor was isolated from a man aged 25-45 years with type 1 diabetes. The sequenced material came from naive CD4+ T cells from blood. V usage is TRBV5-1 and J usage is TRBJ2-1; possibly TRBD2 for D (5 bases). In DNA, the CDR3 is TGCGCCAGCAGCTTCAACCCTCCGGGGAATGAGCAGTTCTTC. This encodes CASSFNPPGNEQFF.